The next 29 T cell receptor beta chains were all read from a single sample in a study of molecular identifiers for immune sequencing clone quantification. Each CDR3 protein is one row after TCRdb ran MiXCR on the PCR reads. The sample consists of approximately 97,000 distinct CDR3 sequences, more than 20% of them appearing once. Sequenced input: naive CD8+ T cells from blood, with Jurkat cell RNA spiked in. Subset reported: FACS-sorted CD8+CD4-CCR7+CD45RA+ naive T cells. These TCRs come from a human donor in good health. Some libraries in this study had Jurkat cell RNA spiked in.

Remarks on this clonotype: A much larger clone lies one base from this, so it may be a read error. The chain joins TRBV4-3 to TRBJ2-1, with a weak D call TRBD2 (5 bases). CDR3 length: 16 residues. Germline V gene sequence: CDR1 LGHNA, CDR2 YSLEER. Here the CDR3 reads CASSQDYTDSYKEQFF. The CDR3 DNA reads TGCGCCAGCAGCCAGGATTACACGGACTCCTACAAAGAGCAGTTCTTC.

The chain has TRBV4-3 and TRBJ2-7, with 8 bases identical to TRBD2. From germline, CDR1 is LGHNA and CDR2 YSLEER. V was clipped by 1 base and J by 9 bases; unmatched bases: 17. The CDR3 has 17 residues. CDR3 nucleotides: TGCGCCAGCAGCCAAGGGCCGGTCCGGGGGGGCGCGGCCGCGCAGTACTTC. It translates to CASSQGPVRGGAAAQYF.

In its sample, this clonotype was seen a few times. The chain carries TRBV9 and TRBJ2-7; D is perhaps TRBD2 (6 bases). Germline CDR1 is SGDLS and CDR2 is YYNGEE. The CDR3 spans 15 residues. The V end was cut by 0 bases, the J end by 2 bases, with 12 bases between. CDR3 sequence: CASSVGGSGTYEQYF. DNA for the CDR3: TGTGCCAGCAGCGTAGGGGGTAGCGGAACCTACGAGCAGTACTTC.

J is TRBJ2-5 and V is TRBV23-1, with D unresolved. TRBV23-1 is assigned to the ORF class and has an uncertain function. V was clipped by 4 bases and J by 3 bases, with 9 bases between them. This CDR3 region has 13 residues. The chain's CDR3 is CASSRSWEETQYF. The CDR3 region has the DNA TGCGCCAGCAGTCGATCGTGGGAAGAGACCCAGTACTTC.

As to this clonotype: This may be a read error, as it is one base from a much larger clone. The chain employs TRBV5-3 and TRBJ2-5; D not certain. TRBV5-3 is recorded as an ORF, its role being uncertain. The V gene lost 8 bases and the J gene lost 4 bases, with 9 bases spanning the gap. The CDR3 runs to 11 residues. The CDR3 coding sequence is TGTGCCAGCAGCCTTATAGAGACCCAGTACTTC. It is translated as CASSLIETQYF.

The table lists this clonotype with many counts. This chain connects TRBV4-3 to TRBJ2-7; TRBD1 matches at 7 bases. CDR3 size: 15 residues. Per the germline V gene, CDR1 is LGHNA and CDR2 is YSLEER. V gave up 1 base and J gave up 2 bases; unmatched junction bases: 5. The CDR3 sequence: CASSQGEGAPYEQYF. CDR3 nucleotides: TGCGCCAGCAGCCAAGGAGAGGGGGCCCCCTACGAGCAGTACTTC.

Remarks on this clonotype: Since a much larger clone is just one base distant, this may be a read error. The chain uses TRBV28 and TRBJ2-7; 7 positions agree with TRBD1. There are 14 residues in the CDR3. Trimming cost V 1 base and J 6 bases; bases outside gene matches: 6. Germline assignment: CDR1 MDHEN and CDR2 SYDVKM. CDR3 bases: TGTGCCAGCAGTTTATTTGACAGGGCCTCCGAGCAGTACTTC. This codes for CASSLFDRASEQYF. The variable domain in full, with the rest retrieved from reference TRBV28 and TRBJ2-7, is DVKVTQSSRYLVKRTGEKVFLECVQDMDHENMFWYRQDPGLGLRLIYFSYDVKMKEKGDIPEGYSVSREKKERFSLILESASTNQTSMYLCASSLFDRASEQYFGPGTRLTVT.

There are many counts of this clonotype. The rearrangement uses TRBV19 and TRBJ1-5, with D perhaps matching TRBD1 (6 bases). This CDR3 contains 18 residues. Looked up from germline, CDR1 is LNHDA and CDR2 is SQIVND (reference sequence). Trimming pared 4 bases from V and 0 bases from J, leaving 19 bases between. As DNA, the CDR3 is TGTGCCAGTAGTACCGACCTGCCAGGGGATGGTAGCAATCAGCCCCAGCATTTT. It specifies CASSTDLPGDGSNQPQHF.

A note on this clonotype: Given a much more abundant clone one base away, this may be a read error. The chain carries TRBV20-1 and TRBJ2-3; no clear D gene. CDR1 DFQATT and CDR2 SNEGSKA come from the germline V gene (reference sequence). Between the trimmed V and J ends, which lost 3 bases and 5 bases, there was a span of 18 bases. CDR3 length: 15 amino acids. CDR3 region: CSARTFRAFGDTQYF. The CDR3 nucleotides read TGCAGTGCTAGGACGTTTCGAGCCTTCGGAGATACGCAGTATTTT.

The sample holds many counts of this clonotype. The V gene is TRBV4-2, the J gene TRBJ2-3; 7 positions match TRBD2. The CDR3 consists of 15 residues. J gave up 6 bases and V 4 bases, and 10 bases lay outside the gene matches. Germline V gene data show CDR1 as LGHNA and CDR2 as YNFKEQ. The CDR3 DNA reads TGTGCCAGCAGCCTTAGTCCCGGGAGGCCTGATACGCAGTATTTT. The encoded protein is CASSLSPGRPDTQYF.

To note about this clonotype: A much larger clone lies a single base off, so this may be a read error. The missing conserved phenylalanine or tryptophan at the end of this CDR3 makes a read error likely. The V call is TRBV6-6, the J call TRBJ2-7; no clear D. The V gene's germline CDR1 is MNHNY and CDR2 SVGAGI (reference sequence). This CDR3 contains 14 residues. Trimming took 6 bases from V and 2 from J, leaving 14 bases between them. The CDR3 region is CASSPTRAPYEQYL. CDR3 DNA: TGTGCCAGCAGCCCCACCCGGGCCCCCTACGAGCAGTACCTC.

There are many counts of this clonotype. This chain joins TRBV7-9 and TRBJ2-2, with D perhaps being TRBD1 or TRBD2 (6 bases each). This CDR3 has 14 amino acids. In germline, CDR1 is SEHNR, CDR2 FQNEAQ (reference sequence). V lost 5 bases and J 6 bases, leaving 13 bases between the germline ends. For the CDR3, the DNA is TGTGCCAGCAGCCCGACGGGGGCGCCCGGGGAGCTGTTTTTT. Translated, it gives CASSPTGAPGELFF.

This clonotype appeared many times. The chain combines TRBV6-5 with TRBJ2-3; 7 bases match TRBD2. Germline CDR1 is MNHEY and CDR2 is SVGAGI. The CDR3 is made up of 19 amino acids. The V segment lost 0 bases and the J segment 5 bases; nucleotides outside the gene matches: 17. For the CDR3, the DNA is TGTGCCAGCAGTTACTCGGAGGGGAGGGCTCGGATCGGAGGAGATACGCAGTATTTT. It codes for CASSYSEGRARIGGDTQYF.

There are many counts of this clonotype. J is TRBJ2-3 and V is TRBV11-2; no clear D. The germline CDR1 and CDR2 sequences are SGHAT and FQNNGV. Trimming removed 6 bases at V and 6 bases at J, with 10 bases between. The CDR3 spans 12 residues. The CDR3 DNA follows: TGTGCCAGCAGTTACGGTGGCGATACGCAGTATTTT. Protein sequence: CASSYGGDTQYF.

This clonotype occurred a few times. The chain has TRBV6-2 or TRBV6-3 and TRBJ2-1; TRBD2 aligns across 12 bases. Germline V gives CDR1 MNHEY, CDR2 SVGEGT. V dropped 5 bases and J dropped 8; count of bases not matched to a gene: 7. CDR3 length equals 15 residues. This CDR3 is CASSAPTSGSYEQFF. In DNA form, the CDR3 reads TGTGCCAGCAGTGCGCCGACTAGCGGGAGCTATGAGCAGTTCTTC.

This clonotype was found many times. The chain is built from TRBV20-1 and TRBJ1-6, with 11 positions matching TRBD1. V shed 6 bases, J shed 7 bases, and the junction held 5 bases outside the gene matches. CDR3 length equals 14 residues. Germline V gene sequence: CDR1 DFQATT, CDR2 SNEGSKA (reference sequence). The CDR3 spells CSAVRDRGNSPLHF. DNA of the CDR3: TGCAGTGCCGTCCGGGACAGGGGGAATTCACCCCTCCACTTT.

This clonotype was found a few times. This rearrangement joins TRBV3-1 to TRBJ1-5; weak D call: TRBD1 (6 bases). The CDR3 spans 17 residues. V was shortened by 0 bases and J by 5 bases, with 17 bases between the two germline ends. Germline-derived CDR1 and CDR2 are LGHDT and YNNKEL (reference sequence). This CDR3 reads CASSQDGGRDADQPQHF. The CDR3 nucleotides read TGTGCCAGCAGCCAAGACGGGGGCAGGGATGCCGATCAGCCCCAGCATTTT.

Concerning this clonotype itself: The conserved phenylalanine or tryptophan is not found at the CDR3 terminus, so this likely reflects a read error. The chain recombines TRBV29-1 with TRBJ2-1, with TRBD2 matching over 7 bases. This CDR3 comprises 15 residues. Trimming removed 3 bases from V and 8 bases from J; junction bases left unmatched: 13. In germline, CDR1 is SQVTM, CDR2 ANQGSEA. The CDR3 loop reads CSVEERDRLGDEQFL. In DNA form, the CDR3 reads TGCAGCGTTGAGGAGCGGGACCGCCTGGGGGATGAGCAGTTCCTC.

This clonotype was counted many times. The chain couples TRBV6-5 to TRBJ1-1; D unclear. Germline loops: CDR1 MNHEY, CDR2 SVGAGI. Trimming pared 2 bases from V and 1 base from J, leaving 14 bases between. The CDR3 is made up of 16 amino acids. The CDR3 loop reads CASSYIGLGWNTEAFF. The CDR3 nucleotides read TGTGCCAGCAGTTACATCGGGCTGGGATGGAACACTGAAGCTTTCTTT.

About this clonotype: A much larger clonotype is one base distant, so this may be a read error. The rearrangement uses TRBV29-1 and TRBJ2-7; D remains unclear. This CDR3 has 13 residues. V was cut by 6 bases and J by 3 bases, with 15 bases left in between. Germline V gene lookup returns CDR1 SQVTM and CDR2 ANQGSEA. CDR3 nucleotide sequence: TGCAGCGTCTTCTGGACGGATGGCTACGAGCAGTACTTC. It is translated as CSVFWTDGYEQYF.

A word on this clonotype: This may be a read error: a much more frequent sequence differs by one nucleotide. CDR3: CASNPGSRANVLTF. Written as DNA, the CDR3 is TGTGCCAGTAATCCGGGCTCTAGGGCCAACGTCCTGACTTTC. The chain joins TRBV19 to TRBJ2-6; unclear D gene. This CDR3 spans 14 amino acids. Germline assignment: CDR1 LNHDA and CDR2 SQIVND (reference sequence).

This clonotype occurred many times. The chain links TRBV4-1 to TRBJ1-1; no firm D call. Germline V gene sequence: CDR1 MGHRA, CDR2 YSYEKL. The CDR3 runs 15 residues. Trimming cost V 7 bases and J 2 bases, with 17 bases left between them. CDR3 DNA sequence: TGCGCCAGCACCTTCGATATCAGCATTAACACTGAAGCTTTCTTT. Its translation: CASTFDISINTEAFF.

The rearrangement uses TRBV27 and TRBJ1-2; 7 bases fit TRBD1. Germline V CDR1 and CDR2: MNHEY, SMNVEV (reference sequence). Trimming at V came to 2 bases and at J to 4 bases, leaving 4 bases not matched to a gene. The CDR3 runs to 14 residues. CDR3 nucleotide sequence: TGTGCCAGCAGTTTAGGGACAGAAGCCTATGGCTACACCTTC. Its translation is CASSLGTEAYGYTF.

This clonotype was found many times. The rearrangement links TRBV20-1 to TRBJ2-1; 9 positions match TRBD2. With 3 bases clipped from V and 4 bases from J, the junction kept 10 bases outside the gene matches. CDR1 is DFQATT, CDR2 SNEGSKA, per germline (reference sequence). This CDR3 region has 16 residues. For the CDR3, the DNA is TGCAGTGCTAGGGCGGGAGGGCCAGTTTTTTACAATGAGCAGTTCTTC. Protein sequence: CSARAGGPVFYNEQFF.

This clonotype was picked up one time. One base away lies a much larger clone, so this may be a sequencing read error. V usage is TRBV13 and J usage is TRBJ2-7; TRBD2 might be the D (5 bases). Between the trimmed V and J ends, which lost 8 bases and 0 bases, there was a span of 14 bases. The CDR3 has 14 residues. Germline loops: CDR1 PRHDT, CDR2 FYEKMQ (reference sequence). The CDR3 nucleotides read TGTGCCAGCCGCTCGACTGGGAGCTCCTACGAGCAGTACTTC. It codes for CASRSTGSSYEQYF.

This clonotype has ten or more counts. This chain uses TRBV20-1 with TRBJ2-7; possibly TRBD1 for D (6 bases). Germline V gene lookup returns CDR1 DFQATT and CDR2 SNEGSKA (reference sequence). The CDR3 length is 14 residues. V lost 6 bases and J 0 bases, leaving 15 bases between the germline ends. CDR3 sequence (DNA): TGCAGTGCCCCAGGGGCATTGCGCTCCTACGAGCAGTACTTC. It is translated as CSAPGALRSYEQYF.

This clonotype has just a few counts. This rearrangement joins TRBV30 to TRBJ2-7; D might be TRBD2 (5 bases). V lost 3 bases, J lost 3 bases, and 12 bases lay in between. The CDR3 length is 13 residues. Per germline, CDR1 GTSNPN and CDR2 SVGIG (reference sequence). This CDR3 reads CAWRGGAGYEQYF. The CDR3, as DNA: TGTGCCTGGAGAGGAGGCGCGGGCTACGAGCAGTACTTC.

Worth noting for this clonotype: Since a much larger clone is just one base distant, this may be a read error. The chain is built from TRBV5-3 and TRBJ1-1; D unclear. TRBV5-3 is known as an ORF, though its function is uncertain. The CDR3 consists of 16 residues. Here the CDR3 DNA reads TGTGCCAGCAGCTTCCTTGGCCCAGCTTTGAACGCTGAAGCTTTCTTT. It codes for CASSFLGPALNAEAFF.

This clonotype has just a few counts. For the CDR3, the DNA is TGTGCCAGCAGCTTGCTTGGGACTCCACGGGGCAATGAGCAGTTCTTC. Translation: CASSLLGTPRGNEQFF. This sequence joins TRBV5-4 and TRBJ2-1, with D possibly being TRBD2 (6 bases). Per the germline V gene, CDR1 is SGHNT and CDR2 is YYREEE (reference sequence). The V gene lost 1 base and the J gene lost 6 bases, with 17 bases spanning the gap. This CDR3 contains 16 residues.